This T cell receptor (beta chain) was found in a study of cytomegalovirus exposure and HLA in healthy donors. The PCR had 60 Vbeta and 13 Jbeta primers. Sequencing used immunoSEQ multiplex PCR; TCRdb keeps in-frame clones, though not all of them. The sample lists 90,000 to 130,000 clones, more than 75% occurring once. The CDR3 consists of 13 residues. CDR1 SNHLY and CDR2 FYNNEI come from the germline V gene. Losses at the gene ends were 3 bases for V and 4 bases for J; bases not matched to a gene: 2. Sequencing used PBMCs. The TCR was taken from a man aged 35 to 55 in good health and CMV-seronegative. The chain has TRBV2 and TRBJ1-2, with 7 bases that match TRBD1. The CDR3 sequence is CASSETGPYGYTF. CDR3 bases: TGTGCCAGCAGTGAGACAGGGCCCTATGGCTACACCTTC.